This entry is about one T cell receptor beta chain. As yet, its antigen is unknown. Germline V gives CDR1 SEHNR, CDR2 FQNEAQ (reference sequence). The CDR3 contains 12 residues. V lost 6 bases, J lost 6 bases, and 11 bases lay in between. This sample was included in a study of T cells in Graves' hyperthyroidism and ophthalmopathy. The wider study: Specimen type is peripheral blood, collected at initial diagnosis prior to any treatment. Whole-study findings and limits: Through a model of 13 V-J features, ophthalmopathy was separated from stable hyperthyroidism.

Researchers took RNA transcripts and amplified the TCR beta CDR3 regions from them. TCR CDR3 regions were first amplified by RT-PCR with HTBI primers. TCRdb itself ran the multiplex PCR reads through MiXCR, one entry per CDR3 protein. Of about 600,000 distinct CDR3 sequences listed, approximately 15% are singletons. Based on clinical symptoms, serum thyroxine and TRAb, thyroid ultrasound and orbital computed tomography, diagnoses were reached. The TCR was taken from a woman aged 35 to 49 with Graves' ophthalmopathy. This chain links TRBV7-9 with TRBJ1-1; D is perhaps TRBD1 (6 bases). Sequencing was carried out using blood. CDR3 residues: CASRARGPEAFF. DNA of the CDR3: TGTGCCAGCAGGGCCAGGGGTCCTGAAGCTTTCTTT. Supplemented by reference TRBV7-9 and TRBJ1-1, the full variable domain reads DTGVSQNPRHKITKRGQNVTFRCDPISEHNRLYWYRQTLGQGPEFLTYFQNEAQLEKSRLLSDRFSAERPKGSFSTLEIQRTEQGDSAMYLCASRARGPEAFFGQGTRLTVV.